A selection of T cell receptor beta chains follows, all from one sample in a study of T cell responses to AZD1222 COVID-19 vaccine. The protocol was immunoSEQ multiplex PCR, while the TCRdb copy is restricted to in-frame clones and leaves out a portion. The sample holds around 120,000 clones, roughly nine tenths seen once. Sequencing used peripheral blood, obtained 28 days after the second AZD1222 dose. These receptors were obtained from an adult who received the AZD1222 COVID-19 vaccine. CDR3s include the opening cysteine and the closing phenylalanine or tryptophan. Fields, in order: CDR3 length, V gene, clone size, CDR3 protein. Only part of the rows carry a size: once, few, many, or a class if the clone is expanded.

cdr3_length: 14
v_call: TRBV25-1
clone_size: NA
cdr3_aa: CASSAQGGRVEAFF

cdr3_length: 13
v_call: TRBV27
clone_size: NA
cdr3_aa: CASSLWGSYEQYF

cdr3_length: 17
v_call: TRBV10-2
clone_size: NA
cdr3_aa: CASSDVGAGATNEKLFF

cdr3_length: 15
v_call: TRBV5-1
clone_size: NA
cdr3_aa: CASRDGQGGGSPLHF

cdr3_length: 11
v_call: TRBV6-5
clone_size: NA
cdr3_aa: CASRSIDEQFF

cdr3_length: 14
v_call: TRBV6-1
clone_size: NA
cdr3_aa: CASSEVSSGTEAFF

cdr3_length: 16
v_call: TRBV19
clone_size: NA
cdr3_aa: CASSARRGVAITEAFF

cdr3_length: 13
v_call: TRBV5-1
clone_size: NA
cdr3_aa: CASSTDSFNEQFF

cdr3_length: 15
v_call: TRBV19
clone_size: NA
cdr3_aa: CASSIFGGTVYEQYF

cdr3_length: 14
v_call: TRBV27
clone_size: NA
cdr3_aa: CASSLLGSNQPQHF

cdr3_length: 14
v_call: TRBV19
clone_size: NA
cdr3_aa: CASSPWDRDNTQYF

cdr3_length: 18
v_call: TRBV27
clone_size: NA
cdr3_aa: CASSSLPTGTTIFQPQHF

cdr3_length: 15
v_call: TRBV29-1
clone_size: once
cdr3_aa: CSVVGYPRSYNEQFF

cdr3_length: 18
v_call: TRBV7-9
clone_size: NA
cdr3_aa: CASSLLIPSGGVTDTQYF

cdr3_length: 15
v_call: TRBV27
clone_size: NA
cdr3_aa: CASRRGVGGGTEAFF

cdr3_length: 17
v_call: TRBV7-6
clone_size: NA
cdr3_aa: CASSLRGIGQGLYEQYF

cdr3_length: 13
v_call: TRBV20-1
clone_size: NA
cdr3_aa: CSATEGARTEAFF

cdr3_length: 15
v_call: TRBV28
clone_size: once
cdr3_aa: CASSFLQVNNQPQHF

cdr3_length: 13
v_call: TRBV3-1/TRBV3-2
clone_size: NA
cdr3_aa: CASSQVKLVDYTF

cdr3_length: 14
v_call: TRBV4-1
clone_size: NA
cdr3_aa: CASSQPGGGYEQYF

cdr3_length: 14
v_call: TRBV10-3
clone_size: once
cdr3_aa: CAIRWGSENYGYTF

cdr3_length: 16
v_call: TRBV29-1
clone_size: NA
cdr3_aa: CSVETGPSSGANVLTF

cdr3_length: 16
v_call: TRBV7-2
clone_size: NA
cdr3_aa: CASSESPGAEQETQYF

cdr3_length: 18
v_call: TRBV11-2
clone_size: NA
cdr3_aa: CASSPRTGGSSYNSPLHF

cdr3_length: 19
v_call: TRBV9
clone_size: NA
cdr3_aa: CASSVASFRGAVSTGELFF

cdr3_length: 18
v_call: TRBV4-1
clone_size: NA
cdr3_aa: CASSQPFGLAGVGETQYF

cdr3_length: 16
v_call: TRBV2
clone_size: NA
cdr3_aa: CASSEVVQGAYNEQFF

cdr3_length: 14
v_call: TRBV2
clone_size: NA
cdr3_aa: CASVPTGRDNEQFF

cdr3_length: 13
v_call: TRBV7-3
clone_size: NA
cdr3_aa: CASSVTGPDTQYF

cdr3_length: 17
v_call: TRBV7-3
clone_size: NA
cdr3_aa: CASSPKGQGDWAGELFF

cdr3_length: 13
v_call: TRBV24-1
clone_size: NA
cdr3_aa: CATSEGNSGSEFF

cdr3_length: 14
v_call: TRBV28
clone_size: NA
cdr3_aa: CASSRQGHSYEQYF

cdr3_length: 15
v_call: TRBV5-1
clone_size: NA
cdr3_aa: CASTLGVGQQETQYF

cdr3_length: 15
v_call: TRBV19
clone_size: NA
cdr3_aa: CASSTTSGREDEQFF

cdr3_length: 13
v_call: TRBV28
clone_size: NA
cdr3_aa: CASSSTNTGELFF

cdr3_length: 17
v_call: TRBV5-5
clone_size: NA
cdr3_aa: CASSLAGKPGPYRELFF

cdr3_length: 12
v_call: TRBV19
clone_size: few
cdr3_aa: CASSILHGELFF

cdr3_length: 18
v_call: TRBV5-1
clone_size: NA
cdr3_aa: CASSYPLAGRGDQETQYF

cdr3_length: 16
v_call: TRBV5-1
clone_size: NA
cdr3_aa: CASNSFGQGEEETQYF

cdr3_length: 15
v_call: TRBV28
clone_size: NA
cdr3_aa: CASSLPGQGYQPQHF

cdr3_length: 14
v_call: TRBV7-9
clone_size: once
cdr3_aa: CASSLTGLTEIQYF

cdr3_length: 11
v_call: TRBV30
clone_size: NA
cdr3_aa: CAWMVEGFPYF

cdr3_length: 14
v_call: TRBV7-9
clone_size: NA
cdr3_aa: CASSIDREADTQYF

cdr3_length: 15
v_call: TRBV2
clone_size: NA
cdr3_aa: CASIWSGTVYNEQFF

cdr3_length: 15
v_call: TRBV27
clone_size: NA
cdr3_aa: CASTFPSLVDEKLFF

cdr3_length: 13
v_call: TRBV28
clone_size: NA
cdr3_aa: CATETGGWDGYTF

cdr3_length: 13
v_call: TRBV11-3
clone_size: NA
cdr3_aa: CASSLTGLTEAFF

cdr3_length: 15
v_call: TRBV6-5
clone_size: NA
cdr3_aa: CASRGQGSANEKLFF

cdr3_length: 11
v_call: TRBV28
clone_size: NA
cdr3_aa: CASSLAETQYF

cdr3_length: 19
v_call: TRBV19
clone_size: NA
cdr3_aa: CASSIAPGLAGGTYNEQFF

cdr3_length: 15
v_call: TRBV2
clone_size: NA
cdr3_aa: CASSLLGQANQPQHF

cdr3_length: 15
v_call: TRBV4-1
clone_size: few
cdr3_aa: CASSKRDGDAMSQYF

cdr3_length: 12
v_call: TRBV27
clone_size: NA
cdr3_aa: CASSLLGYEQYF

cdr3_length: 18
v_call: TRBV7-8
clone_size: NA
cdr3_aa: CASSPSWAGSPLVNEQFF

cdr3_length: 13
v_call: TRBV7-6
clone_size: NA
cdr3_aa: CASSLTRIHEQFF

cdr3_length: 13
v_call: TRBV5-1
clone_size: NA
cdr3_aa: CATTGTGHGEQYF

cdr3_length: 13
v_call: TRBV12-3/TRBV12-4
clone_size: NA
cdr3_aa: CASSLEERTEAFF

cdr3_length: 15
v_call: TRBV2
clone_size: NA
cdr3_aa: CASMRTGGVGNTIYF

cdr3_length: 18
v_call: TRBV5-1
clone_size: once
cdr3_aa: CASSVGGAGQGGWNEQYF